The rows below give T cell receptor beta chains drawn from one sample of a study of CD8 T cells in ankylosing spondylitis. TCRdb fed the 5' RACE reads into MiXCR, producing one record per CDR3 protein. The data hold 390,000 or so distinct CDR3 sequences, with around 20% observed a single time. The source material was blood, either unsorted or a sorted T cell fraction (not recorded which). All receptors derive from a male donor with ankylosing spondylitis. Each CDR3 is given with its conserved first and last residue. A D gene is named only where the DNA matches it firmly. Where a row states a size, it is once, few, many or the class of an expanded clone; other rows omit it.

clone size	D gene	V gene	CDR3 length	J gene	CDR3 protein	CDR3 DNA
NA	NA	TRBV5-1	14	TRBJ2-3	CASSLGVWRDTQYF	TGCGCCAGCAGCTTGGGCGTATGGCGGGATACGCAGTATTTT
many	NA	TRBV5-5	13	TRBJ2-2	CASSLVDTGELFF	TGTGCCAGCAGCTTGGTTGACACCGGGGAGCTGTTTTTT
few	NA	TRBV3-1	17	TRBJ2-1	CASSQGSGLRAVNEQFF	TGTGCCAGCAGCCAAGGGTCCGGGCTTAGAGCAGTAAATGAGCAGTTCTTC
NA	NA	TRBV2	14	TRBJ2-1	CASSLSSGGTEQFF	TGTGCCAGCAGCCTGTCCTCGGGCGGGACAGAGCAGTTCTTC
NA	NA	TRBV5-1	14	TRBJ2-5	CASSNPQGGETQYF	TGCGCCAGCAGCAACCCACAGGGGGGGGAGACCCAGTACTTC
few	NA	TRBV5-1	14	TRBJ1-1	CASSRRGDRNEAFF	TGCGCCAGCAGCCGGAGGGGGGACCGAAATGAAGCTTTCTTT
few	NA	TRBV7-2	15	TRBJ2-3	CASSTRFTGADTQYF	TGTGCCAGCAGCACCAGATTTACAGGAGCAGATACGCAGTATTTT
NA	TRBD2	TRBV5-1	16	TRBJ2-5	CASSLVTSGRSETQYF	TGCGCCAGCAGCTTGGTCACTAGCGGGCGAAGTGAGACCCAGTACTTC
few	TRBD2	TRBV6-2/TRBV6-3	17	TRBJ2-1	CASSYSPPSGVYNEQFF	TGTGCCAGCAGTTACTCCCCCCCTAGCGGGGTTTACAATGAGCAGTTCTTC
NA	TRBD2	TRBV5-1	15	TRBJ2-1	CASSLETSGANEQFF	TGCGCCAGCAGCTTGGAGACTAGCGGGGCTAATGAGCAGTTCTTC
few	NA	TRBV4-3	16	TRBJ2-3	CASSQAQEIYTDTQYF	TGCGCCAGCAGCCAAGCACAGGAAATCTACACAGATACGCAGTATTTT
NA	TRBD1	TRBV4-3	14	TRBJ1-5	CASSQGTGGTPQHF	TGCGCCAGCAGCCAAGGGACAGGTGGTACGCCCCAGCATTTT
many	TRBD1	TRBV28	14	TRBJ2-7	CASCRDRSAYEQYF	TGTGCCAGCTGCCGGGACAGATCAGCCTACGAGCAGTACTTC
NA	NA	TRBV4-3	15	TRBJ2-5	CASSQAGLGGETQYF	TGCGCCAGCAGCCAGGCAGGACTAGGGGGCGAGACCCAGTACTTC